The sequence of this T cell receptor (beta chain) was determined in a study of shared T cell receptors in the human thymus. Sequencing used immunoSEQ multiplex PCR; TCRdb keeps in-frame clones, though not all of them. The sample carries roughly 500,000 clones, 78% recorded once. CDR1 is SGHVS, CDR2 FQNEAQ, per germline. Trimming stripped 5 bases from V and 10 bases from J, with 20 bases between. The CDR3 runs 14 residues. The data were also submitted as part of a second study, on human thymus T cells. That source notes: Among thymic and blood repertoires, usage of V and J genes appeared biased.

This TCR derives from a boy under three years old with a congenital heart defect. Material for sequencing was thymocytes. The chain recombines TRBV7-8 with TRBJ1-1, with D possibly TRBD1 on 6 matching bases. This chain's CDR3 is CASSLPGGLVSAFF. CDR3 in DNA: TGTGCCAGCAGCCTCCCGGGGGGGCTGGTCTCAGCTTTCTTT.